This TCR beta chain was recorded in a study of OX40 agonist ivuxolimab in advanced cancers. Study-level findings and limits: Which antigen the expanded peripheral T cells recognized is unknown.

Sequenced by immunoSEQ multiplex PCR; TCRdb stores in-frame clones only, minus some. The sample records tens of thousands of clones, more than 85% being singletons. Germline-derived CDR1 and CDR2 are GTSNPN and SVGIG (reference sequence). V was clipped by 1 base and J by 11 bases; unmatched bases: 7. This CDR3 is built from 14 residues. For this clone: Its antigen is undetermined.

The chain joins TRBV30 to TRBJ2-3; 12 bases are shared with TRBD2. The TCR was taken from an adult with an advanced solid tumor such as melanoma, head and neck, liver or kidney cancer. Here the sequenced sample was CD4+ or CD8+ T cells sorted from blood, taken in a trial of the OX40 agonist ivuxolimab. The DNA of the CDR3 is TGTGCCTGGAGTGACTCTAGCGGGAGGGCTCGGCAGTATTTT. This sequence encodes CAWSDSSGRARQYF.